This T cell receptor beta chain was sequenced in a study of PD-1 blockade in classical Hodgkin lymphoma. Libraries were prepared by immunoSEQ multiplex PCR; TCRdb keeps only in-frame clonotypes and omits some of them. This sample yields approximately 28,000 clones, of which approximately 80% are seen a single time; approximately 0.62% belongs to the top ten. A remark on this clone: The target antigen is unknown.

CDR1 and CDR2 from the germline V gene are SGHTS and YDEGEE. With 4 bases clipped from V and 0 bases from J, the junction kept 5 bases outside the gene matches. The CDR3 length is 15 residues. Study-level findings and limits: Diversity in CD4+ TCRs, unlike that measured in CD8+ TCRs, had risen significantly by C4D1. Why the repertoires differ is still unclear, perhaps disease activity or prior therapy.

Stated time point: cycle 4 day 1 (C4D1), after 5 to 7 weeks of nivolumab. Every patient had relapsed following autologous stem cell transplantation, and cohorts differed in brentuximab vedotin exposure. Investigators isolated CD4+ T cells from thawed PBMCs through magnetic negative selection. The clonotype was recovered from a human donor with classical Hodgkin lymphoma. The chain uses TRBV5-8 and TRBJ2-7, with TRBD1 matching 9 bases. Specimen: CD4+ T cells from blood, collected before the fourth cycle of nivolumab. The CDR3: CASSTDRGPSYEQYF. CDR3 coding DNA: TGTGCCAGCAGCACGGACAGGGGCCCCTCCTACGAGCAGTACTTC.